Sequencing of this T cell receptor (beta chain) was carried out in a study of blood T cell repertoires in COVID-19. About the study: Researchers got acute and convalescent COVID-19 samples from the United States, Italy and Spain.

Per the study methods: The authors estimated nucleated cell counts from reference gene primer amplification. Only in-frame clones appear in the TCRdb table, and some are missing; sequencing was by immunoSEQ multiplex PCR. V, J and clone size reflect that table, while D and trimming were determined from the DNA. The table includes about 180,000 clones, about four fifths detected once. V shed 5 bases, J shed 6 bases, and the junction held 17 bases outside the gene matches. This CDR3 has 20 amino acids. From germline, CDR1 is MNHNY and CDR2 SVGAGI (reference sequence). This clone was counted between two and nine times.

The receptor comes from a man between 18 and 35 years old with active or convalescent COVID-19. The rearrangement links TRBV6-6 to TRBJ2-2, with 14 bases identical to TRBD2. Sequencing input: peripheral blood. The CDR3 region has the DNA TGTGCCAGCAGTCCAGGGACTAGCGGGAGAATTTTCGGTGGTTCCGGGGAGCTGTTTTTT. It is translated as CASSPGTSGRIFGGSGELFF.